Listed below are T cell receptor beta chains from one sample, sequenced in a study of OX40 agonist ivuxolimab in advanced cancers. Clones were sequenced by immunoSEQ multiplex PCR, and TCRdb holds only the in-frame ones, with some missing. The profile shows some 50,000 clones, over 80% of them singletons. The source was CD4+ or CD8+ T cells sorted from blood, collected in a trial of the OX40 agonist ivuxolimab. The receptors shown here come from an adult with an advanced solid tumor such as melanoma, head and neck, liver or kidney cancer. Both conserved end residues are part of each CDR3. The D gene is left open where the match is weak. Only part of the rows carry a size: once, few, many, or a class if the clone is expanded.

DNA: TGTGCCAGCAGCTTCAATCGACAAACTAATGAAAAACTGTTTTTT
CDR3: CASSFNRQTNEKLFF
size: .
V: TRBV7-9
D: .
J: TRBJ1-4

DNA: TGTGCCAGCAGGGCCCGACTAGCGGGTGAGCAGTTCTTC
CDR3: CASRARLAGEQFF
size: once
V: TRBV2
D: TRBD2
J: TRBJ2-1

DNA: TGTGCCAGCAGCGGAGCGGGTAGTAAGAACTATGGCTACACCTTC
CDR3: CASSGAGSKNYGYTF
size: .
V: TRBV9
D: .
J: TRBJ1-2

DNA: TGTGCCAGTAGTATCAGCACAGTTTATCAGCCCCAGCATTTT
CDR3: CASSISTVYQPQHF
size: .
V: TRBV19
D: .
J: TRBJ1-5

DNA: TGCGCCAGCAGCAGACAGGTTGGCTCTGGGGCCAACGTCCTGACTTTC
CDR3: CASSRQVGSGANVLTF
size: .
V: TRBV5-1
D: .
J: TRBJ2-6

DNA: TGTGCCAGCAGCTACCGGGGATTTAGCAATCAGCCCCAGCATTTT
CDR3: CASSYRGFSNQPQHF
size: .
V: TRBV5-6
D: .
J: TRBJ1-5

DNA: TGCGCCAGCAGCTCCACTAACCCGGGACAGAACACTGAAGCTTTCTTT
CDR3: CASSSTNPGQNTEAFF
size: once
V: TRBV5-1
D: .
J: TRBJ1-1

DNA: TGCGCGGTAGGCACAGATACGCAGTATTTT
CDR3: CAVGTDTQYF
size: .
V: TRBV29-1
D: .
J: TRBJ2-3

DNA: TGTGCCAGCAGCCCAGCCGGGACAGGGCACAATGAGCAGTTCTTC
CDR3: CASSPAGTGHNEQFF
size: .
V: TRBV7-9
D: TRBD1
J: TRBJ2-1

DNA: TGTGCCAGCTCACACGGCCGCGGGGGAGGAACTGAAGCTTTCTTT
CDR3: CASSHGRGGGTEAFF
size: .
V: TRBV18
D: .
J: TRBJ1-1

DNA: TGCGCCAGCAGCTTGGACGGCCTAGGTGGTGGAAACACCATATATTTT
CDR3: CASSLDGLGGGNTIYF
size: .
V: TRBV5-1
D: .
J: TRBJ1-3

DNA: TGCGCCAGCAGCCTCCGGGACAGGGGGCGCGATACGCAGTATTTT
CDR3: CASSLRDRGRDTQYF
size: .
V: TRBV5-1
D: TRBD1
J: TRBJ2-3

DNA: TGTGCCATCGGGGGTCCCACAGGGAGTGGCGGAAGCAATCAGCCCCAGCATTTT
CDR3: CAIGGPTGSGGSNQPQHF
size: .
V: TRBV10-3
D: .
J: TRBJ1-5

DNA: TGTGCCAGCCAGCGGACACGCCAAGGCTATGGCTACACCTTC
CDR3: CASQRTRQGYGYTF
size: .
V: TRBV6-5
D: .
J: TRBJ1-2